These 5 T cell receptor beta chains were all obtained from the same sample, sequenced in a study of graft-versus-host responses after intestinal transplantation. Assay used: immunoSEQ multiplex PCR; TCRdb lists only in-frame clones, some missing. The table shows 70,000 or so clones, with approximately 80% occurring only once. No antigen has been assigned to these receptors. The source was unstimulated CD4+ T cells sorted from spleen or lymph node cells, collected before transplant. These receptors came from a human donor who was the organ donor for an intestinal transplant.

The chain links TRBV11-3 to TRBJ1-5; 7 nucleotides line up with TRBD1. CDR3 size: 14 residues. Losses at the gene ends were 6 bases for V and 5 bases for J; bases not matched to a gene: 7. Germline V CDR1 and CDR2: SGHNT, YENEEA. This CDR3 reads CASRSTDRDQPQHF. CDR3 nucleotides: TGTGCCAGCAGGAGTACCGACAGGGATCAGCCCCAGCATTTT.

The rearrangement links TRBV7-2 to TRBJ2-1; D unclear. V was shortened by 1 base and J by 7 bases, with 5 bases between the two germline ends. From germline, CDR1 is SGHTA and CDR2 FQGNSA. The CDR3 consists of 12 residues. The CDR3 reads CASSLDWNEQFF. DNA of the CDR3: TGTGCCAGCAGCTTAGACTGGAATGAGCAGTTCTTC.

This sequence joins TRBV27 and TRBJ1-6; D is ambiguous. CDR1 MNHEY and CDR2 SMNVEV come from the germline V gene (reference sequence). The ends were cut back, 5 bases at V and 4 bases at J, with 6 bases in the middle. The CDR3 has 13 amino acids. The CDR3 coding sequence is TGTGCCAGCAGTCCGGGATATAATTCACCCCTCCACTTT. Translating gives CASSPGYNSPLHF.

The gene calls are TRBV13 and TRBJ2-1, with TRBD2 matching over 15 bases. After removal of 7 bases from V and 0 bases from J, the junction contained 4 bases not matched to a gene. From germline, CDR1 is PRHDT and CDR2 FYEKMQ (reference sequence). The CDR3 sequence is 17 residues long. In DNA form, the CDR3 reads TGTGCCAGCAAGGGACTAGCGGGGGGAAGCTCCTACAATGAGCAGTTCTTC. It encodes CASKGLAGGSSYNEQFF.

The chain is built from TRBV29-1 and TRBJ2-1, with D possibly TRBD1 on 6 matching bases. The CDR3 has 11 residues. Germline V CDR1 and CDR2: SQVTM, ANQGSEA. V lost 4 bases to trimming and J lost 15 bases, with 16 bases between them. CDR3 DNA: TGCAGCGTTGCTTTGGACAGTGCCCCGTTCTTC. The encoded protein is CSVALDSAPFF.